The T cell receptor (beta chain) described here comes from a study of shared clonotypes between healthy human individuals. The study's findings and limits: It was only blood that was sampled, and tissue repertoires likely differ.

This clone was observed a single time. The antigen remains unidentified. Each subset's genomic DNA was shared equally among a number of immunoSEQ plates. The data were produced by immunoSEQ multiplex PCR, yet TCRdb's version contains in-frame clones alone and is incomplete. The table has about 480,000 clones, 75% to 80% seen once; the top ten hold around 12%. Germline values: CDR1 SGHAT, CDR2 FQNNGV. With 1 base clipped from V and 3 bases from J, the junction kept 2 bases outside the gene matches. The CDR3 is made up of 15 amino acids. The source material was PBMCs. This rearrangement joins TRBV11-2 to TRBJ2-7, with 11 bases that match TRBD2. This clonotype was sampled from a woman in her thirties or forties in good health. Some clones in this sample may be carry-over from other donors' samples. CDR3 sequence: CASSLGLAGFYEQYF. The CDR3 DNA sequence: TGTGCCAGCAGCTTAGGACTAGCGGGATTCTACGAGCAGTACTTC. The full variable domain, in which reference TRBV11-2 and TRBJ2-7 provide the parts outside the CDR3, is EAGVAQSPRYKIIEKRQSVAFWCNPISGHATLYWYQQILGQGPKLLIQFQNNGVVDDSQLPKDRFSAERLKGVDSTLKIQPAKLEDSAVYLCASSLGLAGFYEQYFGPGTRLTVT.